These 5 T cell receptor beta chains originate from one sample sequenced in a study of T cell changes during pregnancy in multiple sclerosis. Measured with immunoSEQ multiplex PCR; TCRdb has only the in-frame clones, and not every one. The data show tens of thousands of clones, just under 95% seen once. The source was CD8+ T cells from peripheral blood mononuclear cells, collected in the third trimester of pregnancy. Source of these receptors: a female donor with multiple sclerosis, enrolled in a pregnancy study.

The rearrangement links TRBV4-1 to TRBJ1-2; D not certain. Trimming left V 1 base short and J 8 bases short, with 14 bases between. The germline V gene encodes CDR1 MGHRA and CDR2 YSYEKL. The CDR3 has 14 residues. CDR3 bases: TGCGCCAGCAGCCAAGTCTCCCAGACTGACGGCTACACCTTC. This translates into CASSQVSQTDGYTF.

V is TRBV9 and J is TRBJ2-1; D is possibly TRBD2 (5 bases). This CDR3 has 18 residues. V lost 4 bases and J 7 bases, leaving 27 bases between the germline ends. Germline assignment: CDR1 SGDLS and CDR2 YYNGEE. The CDR3 loop is CASSSPSSGSAVFNEQFF. The CDR3 coding sequence is TGTGCCAGCAGCTCCCCCTCGTCTGGTAGCGCGGTTTTTAATGAGCAGTTCTTC.

The rearrangement joins TRBV9 to TRBJ2-3, with 14 bases lining up with TRBD2. V trimming: 0 bases; J trimming: 0 bases; junction bases outside the gene matches: 6. The CDR3 sequence is 19 residues long. Germline loops: CDR1 SGDLS, CDR2 YYNGEE. CDR3 nucleotides: TGTGCCAGCAGCGTAGCGACTAGCGGGGGGGCCGGTAGCACAGATACGCAGTATTTT. It specifies CASSVATSGGAGSTDTQYF.

This clone is termed medium-sized. V gene TRBV29-1 combines with J gene TRBJ1-1; D not resolved. From germline, CDR1 is SQVTM and CDR2 ANQGSEA. V shed 4 bases and J shed 8 bases, with 8 bases lying between them. The CDR3 loop spans 10 amino acids. CDR3 residues: CSVGGQEAFF. The CDR3 nucleotides are TGCAGCGTTGGAGGGCAGGAAGCTTTCTTT.

The chain has TRBV6-1 and TRBJ2-5; 7 bases fit TRBD1. CDR1 and CDR2 from the germline V gene are MNHNS and SASEGT. V lost 5 bases, J lost 4 bases, and 7 bases stayed unmatched. There are 14 residues in the CDR3. The CDR3 DNA sequence: TGTGCCAGCAGTAAGACAGGGTCGAGAGAGACCCAGTACTTC. Its protein is CASSKTGSRETQYF.